One T cell receptor beta chain is described in this entry. V was pared by 5 bases and J by 16 bases, with 10 bases of the junction left unmatched. This CDR3 has 12 amino acids. CDR1 and CDR2 from the germline V gene are SEHNR and FQNEAQ (reference sequence). The data originate from a study of blood T cell repertoires in COVID-19. Authors' methods: Researchers report that nucleated cell counts were estimated from reference gene primer amplification. Using immunoSEQ multiplex PCR, the repertoire was profiled, and TCRdb retains in-frame clones only, with some absent. V, J and clone size reflect that table, while D and trimming were determined from the DNA. The sample contains tens of thousands of clones, around 90% of which appear only once.

The sample was peripheral blood. The TCR sequence derives from a man in his 60s with acute or convalescent COVID-19. The chain combines TRBV7-9 with TRBJ1-5; 8 bases agree with TRBD1. The CDR3 protein is CASSIGQGRIHF. The CDR3 nucleotides read TGTGCCAGCAGCATAGGACAGGGAAGGATCCATTTT.